A single sample is the source of the 25 T cell receptor beta chains below, sequenced in a study of graft-versus-host responses after intestinal transplantation (dated by TCRdb to about 2021). Preparation of the library involved the immunoSEQ multiplex PCR assay. TCRdb's version of the immuneACCESS table is confined to in-frame rearrangements and falls short of the full clone set. An unresolved V gene accounts for under half of the shortfall where checked; the remainder is of unknown origin. The sample table shows some 45,000 clones, and roughly nine tenths are seen once. The ten largest clones represent about 4.6% of the sample. The starting material was PBMCs, obtained 524 days after transplant. The receptors here all came from a human patient who received an intestinal transplant, so some T cells may come from the graft donor.

The chain carries TRBV5-4 and TRBJ1-1; no definite D call. The CDR3 length is 12 residues. Trimming took 4 bases from V and 2 from J, leaving 6 bases between them. Per the germline V gene, CDR1 is SGHNT and CDR2 is YYREEE (reference sequence). This chain's CDR3 is CASSQQNTEAFF. The DNA of the CDR3 is TGTGCCAGCAGCCAACAAAACACTGAAGCTTTCTTT. The full variable domain, rest sourced from reference TRBV5-4 and TRBJ1-1, is ETGVTQSPTHLIKTRGQQVTLRCSSQSGHNTVSWYQQALGQGPQFIFQYYREEENGRGNFPPRFSGLQFPNYSSELNVNALELDDSALYLCASSQQNTEAFFGQGTRLTVV.

The DNA for the CDR3 is TGCGCCAGCAGCCAAGAGGAGGGCTCTGGGGCCAACGTCCTGACTTTC. Encoded protein: CASSQEEGSGANVLTF. The chain uses TRBV4-1 and TRBJ2-6; D might be TRBD2 (6 bases). V lost 0 bases and J 0 bases, leaving 6 bases between the germline ends. The CDR3 sequence is 16 residues long. In germline, CDR1 is MGHRA, CDR2 YSYEKL.

J is TRBJ2-5 and V is TRBV27; D tentatively reads TRBD1 or TRBD2 (6 bases each). Germline V CDR1 and CDR2: MNHEY, SMNVEV (reference sequence). V shed 6 bases and J shed 2 bases, with 16 bases lying between them. CDR3 length equals 15 residues. The CDR3 is CASSRRGGLQETQYF. CDR3 DNA sequence: TGTGCCAGCAGCCGACGAGGGGGGTTACAAGAGACCCAGTACTTC.

This clone showed up just a few times. The chain combines TRBV5-1 with TRBJ2-7; 11 bases are a match to TRBD2. The CDR3 loop spans 14 amino acids. After removal of 0 bases from V and 5 bases from J, the junction contained 1 base not matched to a gene. Germline V lookup: CDR1 SGHRS, CDR2 YFSETQ. CDR3 nucleotide sequence: TGCGCCAGCAGCTTGGCGACTAGCGGGAACGAGCAGTACTTC. It yields the protein CASSLATSGNEQYF.

This rearrangement joins TRBV7-2 to TRBJ2-5; 8 nucleotides align to TRBD2. The J segment lost 1 base and the V segment lost 2 bases, leaving 3 bases of the junction unmatched. Germline V CDR1 and CDR2: SGHTA, FQGNSA. The CDR3 totals 15 residues. The CDR3 DNA reads as TGTGCCAGCAGCTTAACTAGCGGATCCCAAGAGACCCAGTACTTC. As protein: CASSLTSGSQETQYF.

V gene TRBV9 combines with J gene TRBJ2-7; D possibly matches TRBD1 or TRBD2 (5 bases each). This CDR3 is built from 13 residues. The germline V and J ends were trimmed by 4 bases and 7 bases, with 15 bases remaining between them. Looked up from germline, CDR1 is SGDLS and CDR2 is YYNGEE. The CDR3 nucleotides are TGTGCCAGCAGCCCCCCCCGTGGGGGTGAGCAGTACTTC. This translates into CASSPPRGGEQYF.

The CDR3 DNA is TGTGCCAGCTCTCTTCTGGGACAGGGTCGAGAGACCCAGTACTTC. It encodes CASSLLGQGRETQYF. This chain joins TRBV18 and TRBJ2-5, with 9 bases identical to TRBD1. Unmatched junction bases numbered 9, after V lost 6 bases and J lost 4 bases. CDR3 length: 15 amino acids. Germline V gene lookup returns CDR1 KGHSH and CDR2 LQKENI.

The chain couples TRBV28 to TRBJ1-1, with TRBD1 matching 7 bases. The CDR3 loop spans 17 amino acids. CDR1 MDHEN and CDR2 SYDVKM come from the germline V gene. Germline trimming cut 7 bases from V and 6 bases from J; bases unmatched to any gene: 20. The CDR3 DNA is TGTGCCAGCACCGACTTGACGGACAGGAGAGGAGGGCCTGAAGCTTTCTTT. The encoded protein is CASTDLTDRRGGPEAFF. Full variable domain (remainder filled in from reference TRBV28 and TRBJ1-1): DVKVTQSSRYLVKRTGEKVFLECVQDMDHENMFWYRQDPGLGLRLIYFSYDVKMKEKGDIPEGYSVSREKKERFSLILESASTNQTSMYLCASTDLTDRRGGPEAFFGQGTRLTVV.

V gene TRBV4-1 combines with J gene TRBJ1-1; D gene uncertain. CDR1 is MGHRA, CDR2 YSYEKL, per germline. Trimming took 1 base from V and 0 from J, leaving 9 bases between them. The CDR3 covers 15 residues. CDR3 residues: CASSQGLGLNTEAFF. CDR3 nucleotides: TGCGCCAGCAGCCAAGGGCTGGGGTTGAACACTGAAGCTTTCTTT.

The chain carries TRBV10-1 and TRBJ2-3, with D unresolved. The CDR3 has 14 residues. Germline values: CDR1 WNHNN, CDR2 SYGVQD (reference sequence). Trimming stripped 6 bases from V and 2 bases from J, with 12 bases between. The CDR3 DNA reads TGCGCCAGCAGCTTCGGTGGCCACACAGATACGCAGTATTTT. Amino acid sequence: CASSFGGHTDTQYF.

This chain connects TRBV30 to TRBJ2-3; D is undetermined. Trimming left V 3 bases short and J 8 bases short, with 21 bases between. Germline CDR1 reads GTSNPN; CDR2 reads SVGIG (reference sequence). The CDR3 extends over 15 amino acids. The CDR3 nucleotides are TGTGCCTGGAGCCCGGTCGGTGGACCGGGCGTTACGCAGTATTTT. It specifies CAWSPVGGPGVTQYF.

J is TRBJ2-5 and V is TRBV18, with TRBD2 matching 14 bases. Trimming cost V 3 bases and J 2 bases; bases outside gene matches: 2. CDR1 is KGHSH, CDR2 LQKENI, per germline. The CDR3 consists of 16 residues. DNA of the CDR3: TGTGCCAGCTCACCGGGACTAGCGGGGGATCAAGAGACCCAGTACTTC. Amino acid sequence: CASSPGLAGDQETQYF.

The rearrangement uses TRBV2 and TRBJ2-5; tentatively, D is TRBD1 (6 bases). Germline assignment: CDR1 SNHLY and CDR2 FYNNEI. The CDR3 loop spans 13 amino acids. V lost 4 bases, J lost 4 bases, and 10 bases lay in between. The CDR3 DNA sequence: TGTGCCAGCAGTGGGACAGCCCGAGAGACCCAGTACTTC. It translates to CASSGTARETQYF. Based on the CDR3 plus reference TRBV2 and TRBJ2-5, the full variable domain is EPEVTQTPSHQVTQMGQEVILRCVPISNHLYFYWYRQILGQKVEFLVSFYNNEISEKSEIFDDQFSVERPDGSNFTLKIRSTKLEDSAMYFCASSGTARETQYFGPGTRLLVL.

In DNA, the CDR3 is TGCGCCAGCAGCCGAGGGGACACCCTAGTTGCAACTAATGAAAAACTGTTTTTT. It specifies CASSRGDTLVATNEKLFF. The V call is TRBV5-1, the J call TRBJ1-4; TRBD1 might be the D (6 bases). Germline lookup yields CDR1 SGHRS and CDR2 YFSETQ. Trimming shortened V by 4 bases and J by 0 bases, and 19 bases separated the two germline ends. The CDR3 totals 18 residues.

Points on this clone: A read error may account for a junction end that differs from germline. CDR3 residues: CVSSLAFQSPTYEQYF. The DNA for the CDR3 is TGTGTCAGCAGCTTGGCCTTTCAATCGCCCACCTACGAGCAGTACTTC. The genes are TRBV5-6 and TRBJ2-7; D remains ambiguous. This CDR3 is built from 16 residues. Germline assignment: CDR1 SGHDT and CDR2 YYEEEE.

This chain links TRBV7-6 with TRBJ2-3, with D unclear. There are 13 residues in the CDR3. The V end was cut by 2 bases, the J end by 9 bases, with 12 bases between. Per germline, CDR1 SGHVS and CDR2 FNYEAQ. CDR3 nucleotides: TGTGCCAGCAGCTTACTCGACGGCGAAACGCAGTATTTT. It encodes CASSLLDGETQYF.

V gene TRBV7-2 combines with J gene TRBJ2-2; D gene unclear. Trimming took off 3 bases at V and 0 bases at J, with 5 bases between the two ends. CDR3 length: 14 residues. Germline CDR1 reads SGHTA; CDR2 reads FQGNSA. The CDR3 region is CASSLFSNTGELFF. In DNA form, the CDR3 reads TGTGCCAGCAGCTTGTTCTCGAACACCGGGGAGCTGTTTTTT.

A note on this clone: The junction shows a germline mismatch at one end, possibly a read error. The rearrangement links TRBV5-4 to TRBJ1-3; 9 bases agree with TRBD1. Germline assignment: CDR1 SGHNT and CDR2 YYREEE (reference sequence). The CDR3 loop spans 16 amino acids. As DNA, the CDR3 is TGCGCCAGCAGCCAAGGCCAGACAGGGGGAGGAAACACCATATATTTT. This encodes CASSQGQTGGGNTIYF.

The J gene is TRBJ2-7, the V gene TRBV5-1, with TRBD2 matching 9 bases. In germline, CDR1 is SGHRS, CDR2 YFSETQ. This CDR3 has 14 amino acids. Trimming removed 5 bases from V and 2 bases from J; junction bases left unmatched: 5. The CDR3, as DNA: TGCGCCAGCAGAGGGCGGGAGGGCCCCTACGAGCAGTACTTC. Translating it yields CASRGREGPYEQYF.

This clone came up once. The genes are TRBV28 and TRBJ1-5; the D gene is possibly TRBD1 (5 bases). V lost 5 bases to trimming and J lost 4 bases, with 15 bases between them. The germline V gene has CDR1 MDHEN and CDR2 SYDVKM. This CDR3 spans 15 amino acids. CDR3 nucleotides: TGTGCCAGCAGTCCCCCGGGACTCAGAAATCAGCCCCAGCATTTT. Protein sequence: CASSPPGLRNQPQHF.

The chain joins TRBV18 to TRBJ1-2; D is uncertain. The CDR3 spans 14 residues. V dropped 6 bases and J dropped 3 bases, with 14 bases sitting between them. CDR1 is KGHSH and CDR2 is LQKENI in the germline V gene. For the CDR3, the DNA is TGTGCCAGCTCCCCTGAAATTAGAGACTATGGCTACACCTTC. This translates into CASSPEIRDYGYTF.

This chain uses TRBV9 with TRBJ2-6, with D hard to call. V lost 0 bases to trimming and J lost 0 bases, with 10 bases between them. Germline V gene lookup returns CDR1 SGDLS and CDR2 YYNGEE. The CDR3 totals 17 residues. The CDR3, as DNA: TGTGCCAGCAGCGTAGTTGGCCCACCCTCTGGGGCCAACGTCCTGACTTTC. Its translation is CASSVVGPPSGANVLTF. Together with reference TRBV9 and TRBJ2-6, the CDR3 gives the full variable domain: DSGVTQTPKHLITATGQRVTLRCSPRSGDLSVYWYQQSLDQGLQFLIQYYNGEERAKGNILERFSAQQFPDLHSELNLSSLELGDSALYFCASSVVGPPSGANVLTFGAGSRLTVL.

V gene TRBV13 combines with J gene TRBJ2-5, with no clear D. This CDR3 contains 14 residues. In germline, CDR1 is PRHDT, CDR2 FYEKMQ (reference sequence). V was cut by 4 bases and J by 5 bases, with 14 bases left in between. This CDR3 reads CASSSPPGRETQYF. CDR3 DNA: TGTGCCAGCAGCTCCCCACCTGGAAGGGAGACCCAGTACTTC. The full variable domain, rest sourced from reference TRBV13 and TRBJ2-5, is AAGVIQSPRHLIKEKRETATLKCYPIPRHDTVYWYQQGPGQDPQFLISFYEKMQSDKGSIPDRFSAQQFSDYHSELNMSSLELGDSALYFCASSSPPGRETQYFGPGTRLLVL.

The rearrangement links TRBV9 to TRBJ2-7, with 9 nucleotides matching TRBD2. This CDR3 has 15 amino acids. Germline lookup yields CDR1 SGDLS and CDR2 YYNGEE. With 4 bases clipped from V and 6 bases from J, the junction kept 11 bases outside the gene matches. CDR3 sequence (DNA): TGTGCCAGCAGCCCCACTTCGGGACTAGCAGGCGAGCAGTACTTC. Its translation is CASSPTSGLAGEQYF.

V gene TRBV7-9 combines with J gene TRBJ2-5, with TRBD1 matching over 8 bases. The CDR3 extends over 17 amino acids. V gave up 5 bases and J gave up 5 bases; unmatched junction bases: 16. CDR1 and CDR2 (germline): SEHNR, FQNEAQ (reference sequence). Here the CDR3 DNA reads TGTGCCAGCAGCCCAGGGGGCGGGACACCTCATGGGGAGACCCAGTACTTC. Protein: CASSPGGGTPHGETQYF.